This note documents a single TCR beta chain sequence. This sample was included in a study of identical twins. Trimming stripped 2 bases from V and 6 bases from J, with 12 bases between. There are 15 residues in the CDR3. Germline V gene sequence: CDR1 SGHRS, CDR2 YFSETQ. TCRdb re-derived calls from the 5' RACE reads in MiXCR, one entry per CDR3 protein. Of roughly 750,000 distinct CDR3 sequences in the sample, approximately 21% are singletons; the top ten hold around 4.4%. These data were likewise used in another study, on T cells expressing NK-cell markers. Per that study: Sorted T-cell subsets CD3+CD56+NKG2C+, CD3+CD56+NKG2C- and CD3+CD56-NKG2C+ were TCR beta-sequenced.

The sample was PBMCs. This chain joins TRBV5-1 and TRBJ1-6, with no clear D. The clonotype originates from a woman aged 18-29 years in good health. The CDR3 here is CASSFGRQSNSPLHF. CDR3 coding DNA: TGCGCCAGCAGCTTTGGACGGCAGAGTAATTCACCCCTCCACTTT.